The text below deals with one T cell receptor beta chain. Its antigen is still unknown. No much larger clonotype is one base removed from it; base qualities were not supplied. Unmatched junction bases come to 16, with V trimmed by 2 bases and J by 4 bases. CDR1 and CDR2 (SNHLY, FYNNEI) derive from the germline V gene. The cysteine opens and the phenylalanine closes a CDR3 of 19 amino acids. Of all the DNA, just the CDR3 is kept, 57 bases in frame from base 1. This entry belongs to a study of T cell responses to AZD1222 COVID-19 vaccine (dated by TCRdb to the early 2020s). Context from the whole study: A total of 233 trial participants underwent TCR sequencing, of whom about 200 received two doses of AZD1222 and 26 received two doses of the MenACWY control vaccine. Trial participants were enrolled into age subgroups of 18-55, 56-69 and 70-plus years, which contained 148, 28 and 57 TCR-sequenced participants, respectively. Points the paper makes about the study in general: Conclusions about previously exposed vaccinees are limited because only five to seven AZD1222 recipients were SARS-CoV-2 seropositive at baseline. CD4 TCRs associated with the vaccine covered the entire spike protein, and the dominant responses were in regions 160-218 and 743-854. Reportedly, almost half of the unique spike-specific TCRs recognized epitopes lying outside the regions that are mutated in the B.1.351 and B.1.1.7 variants. Most participants were white British and females outnumbered males, and the authors suggested that clonal diversity may have been underestimated. Because no day 14 peak-response samples were available, the repertoires could be characterized only after the peak T cell response. After two AZD1222 doses, both the breadth and the depth of spike-specific TCRs were significantly higher than at day 0 and than in MenACWY recipients. The 56-69-year group was small, and its depth increase did not reach significance, likely because of low power.

The CDR3 regions of human TCRbeta chains were analyzed by immunosequencing. In the source study's methods: Repertoire TCRs were checked for matches against a reference library of SARS-CoV-2-specific TCRs that had been generated using the MIRA antigen-specificity platform. Breadth was defined as the fraction of unique TCRs that were SARS-CoV-2-associated. Depth was defined as the fraction of total T cells that were SARS-CoV-2-associated. Using the MIRA data, each spike-specific TCR was mapped to the spike region that the TCR reacts to and placed in a CD4 or CD8 class. Log10-transformed breadth and depth values were compared by one-way ANOVA with Sidak's multiple comparisons tests. TCRdb obtained this table from immuneACCESS and retained in-frame rearrangements with V and J assigned. These tables miss some clones; where compared with another copy, unresolved V genes account for less than half of the shortfall, and the remainder is unexplained. V and J calls and clone size follow that table, whereas D and trimming were derived from the DNA. This sample gives fewer than 150,000 clones in total; approximately 87% of them show up just once. The top ten clonotypes cover 1.5% to 2% of the sample.

According to the study, the label for this sample's time point signals: about 28 days (+/-7) after the second vaccine dose. AZD1222 recipients with second doses at about 4 weeks or about 12 weeks were pooled, because spike-specific TCR depth and breadth did not differ between schedules. Samples from vaccinated people were obtained from the UK trials COV001 and COV002, which included a single-blind randomized controlled phase 2/3 trial of AZD1222 (ChAdOx1 nCoV-19) in healthy adults. For TCRbeta chain sequencing, PBMC samples were collected from trial participants at day 0 and at day 28 after the second dose.

Recombination joined TRBV2 with TRBJ2-3; the junction holds 9 bases that match TRBD2. The receptor's source is an adult who received the AZD1222 COVID-19 vaccine. The specimen comprised peripheral blood, sampled 28 days after the second AZD1222 dose. The CDR3 reads CASSEFWGPGAGGSDTQYF. In nucleotides, the sequence is TGTGCCAGCAGTGAATTCTGGGGGCCGGGCGCGGGAGGGTCAGATACGCAGTATTTT.